The entry below gives a single TCR beta chain sequence along with its context. Its target is unknown. Other DNA variants within this sample encode the same CDR3. This record belongs to a study of cytomegalovirus exposure and HLA in healthy donors. V was clipped by 5 bases and J by 0 bases; unmatched bases: 9. CDR3 length: 16 residues. Germline CDR1 SGHRS, CDR2 YFSETQ. PCR employed 60 Vbeta and 13 Jbeta primers. Sequenced by immunoSEQ multiplex PCR; TCRdb stores in-frame clones only, minus some. The data contain roughly 130,000 clones, roughly 88% of them singletons. General observations from the study: For most subjects, TCR beta sequences were reported to predict HLA-A and HLA-B alleles with accuracy. Versus the roughly 670-donor mean, an Asian-associated ancestry cluster reportedly showed fewer N-insertions in a later analysis. Usually a TCR sequence was rare, but some public TCRs were found in many donors. In a later analysis, specific HLA alleles were associated with around 17,000 TCR beta sequences at a 0.05 false discovery rate.

The genes are TRBV5-1 and TRBJ1-1; 8 nucleotides agree with TRBD1. The receptor's source is a woman aged 18-30 years in good health and CMV-seropositive. Sequences were obtained from PBMCs. The DNA for the CDR3 is TGCGCCAGCAGTACCGGGACAGGTTTGGTGAACACTGAAGCTTTCTTT. It yields the protein CASSTGTGLVNTEAFF.